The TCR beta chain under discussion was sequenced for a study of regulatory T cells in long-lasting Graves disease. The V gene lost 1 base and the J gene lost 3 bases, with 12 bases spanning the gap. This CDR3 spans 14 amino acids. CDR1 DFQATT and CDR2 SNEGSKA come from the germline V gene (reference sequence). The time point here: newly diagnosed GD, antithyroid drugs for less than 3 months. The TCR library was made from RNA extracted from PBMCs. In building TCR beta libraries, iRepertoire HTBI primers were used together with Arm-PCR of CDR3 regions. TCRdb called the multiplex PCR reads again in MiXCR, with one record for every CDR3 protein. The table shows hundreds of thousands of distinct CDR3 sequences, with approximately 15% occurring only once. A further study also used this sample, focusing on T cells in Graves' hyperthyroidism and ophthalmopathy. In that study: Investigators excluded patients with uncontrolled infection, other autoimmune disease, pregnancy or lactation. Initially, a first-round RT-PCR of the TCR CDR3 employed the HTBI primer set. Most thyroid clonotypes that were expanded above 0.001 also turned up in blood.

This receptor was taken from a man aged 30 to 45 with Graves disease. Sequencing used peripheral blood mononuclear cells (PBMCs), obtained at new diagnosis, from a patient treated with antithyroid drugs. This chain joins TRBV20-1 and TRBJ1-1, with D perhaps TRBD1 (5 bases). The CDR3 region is CSARVSGRDTEAFF. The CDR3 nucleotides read TGCAGTGCTAGAGTTTCAGGGAGGGACACTGAAGCTTTCTTT.